The rows below give T cell receptor beta chains drawn from one sample of a study of T cell responses to AZD1222 COVID-19 vaccine. TCRdb keeps only in-frame clones here, not all; method: immunoSEQ multiplex PCR. The sample comprises 90,000 to 120,000 clones, more than 80% of which are singletons, and around 6.7% rests with the top ten. The input for sequencing was peripheral blood, taken on day 0 of AZD1222 vaccination. These receptors all stem from an adult in good health. Both conserved end residues are part of each CDR3. The D gene is left open where the match is weak. Size is stated for part of the rows, as once, few or many counts, or as a class when the clone is expanded.

TRBV30	TRBD1	TRBJ1-1	once	TGTGCCAGCCAGAGACAGGGGTTCGGTGAAGCTTTCTTT	CASQRQGFGEAFF
TRBV28	TRBD1	TRBJ1-5	-	TGTGCCAGCACCGTACAGGGGAATCAGCCCCAGCATTTT	CASTVQGNQPQHF
TRBV7-3	TRBD2	TRBJ2-3	-	TGTGCCAGCAGCTCCGCGGGAGGCACAGATACGCAGTATTTT	CASSSAGGTDTQYF
TRBV6-1	-	TRBJ2-3	-	TGTGCCAGCAGTGAACGTCCGGCACAATCAGATACGCAGTATTTT	CASSERPAQSDTQYF
TRBV21-1	-	TRBJ2-1	-	TGTGCCAGCAGCCTTCGCGGGACTTCAGGGTCTGTATGGGATTACAATGAGCAGTTCTTC	CASSLRGTSGSVWDYNEQFF
TRBV28	TRBD2	TRBJ2-7	-	TGTGCCAGCAGACTTAGCGGGAGCTCCTACGAGCAGTACTTC	CASRLSGSSYEQYF
TRBV24-1	-	TRBJ2-1	once	TGTGCCACCAGTGATTTCTCCCAGGGGAGCAATGAGCAGTTCTTC	CATSDFSQGSNEQFF
TRBV30	-	TRBJ1-1	-	TGTGCCGGTAGGGGGATGAACACTGAAGCTTTCTTT	CAGRGMNTEAFF
TRBV18	TRBD2	TRBJ2-3	-	TGTGCCAGCTTGGAAAGGGAGGGCCTCACAGATACGCAGTATTTT	CASLEREGLTDTQYF
TRBV19	-	TRBJ1-5	-	TGTGCCAGTAGTATAGATGTTCGCGGGATCCCGCATTTT	CASSIDVRGIPHF
TRBV3-1/TRBV3-2	-	TRBJ2-7	-	TGTGCCAGCAGCCAAGATCGATCCTGGGGGACGTACGAGCAGTACTTC	CASSQDRSWGTYEQYF
TRBV7-7	-	TRBJ2-5	-	TGTGCCAGCAGCTTAGCGATCAAAGGTCAAGAGACCCAGTACTTC	CASSLAIKGQETQYF
TRBV7-2	-	TRBJ2-7	-	TGTGCCAGCAGCTCCCATAATCTCGACGAGCAGTACTTC	CASSSHNLDEQYF
TRBV3-1/TRBV3-2	-	TRBJ2-6	-	TGTGCCAGCAGCTTGCTTTTGGAGGGTTGGTCTGGGGCCAACGTCCTGACTTTC	CASSLLLEGWSGANVLTF
TRBV11-3	-	TRBJ1-4	-	TGTGCCAGCAGCCCCCGATCAGGGGAAAAACTGTTTTTT	CASSPRSGEKLFF
TRBV2	-	TRBJ1-5	once	TGTGCCAGCAGTTCCACTACGGGGACGAGCAATCAGCCCCAGCATTTT	CASSSTTGTSNQPQHF
TRBV28	-	TRBJ2-2	-	TGTGCCAGCAGTTCCCGAGGACCATACACCGGGGAGCTGTTTTTT	CASSSRGPYTGELFF
TRBV28	TRBD1	TRBJ2-7	-	TGTGCCAGCAGTATACAGGGGACCGAGCAGTACTTC	CASSIQGTEQYF
TRBV19	-	TRBJ2-1	-	TGTGCCAGTAGTTCACGGACAGTATACAATGAGCAGTTCTTC	CASSSRTVYNEQFF
TRBV10-3	TRBD2	TRBJ2-1	-	TGTGCCACGGACCCGGGGGGGACTAGCGGATACAATGAGCAGTTCTTC	CATDPGGTSGYNEQFF
TRBV20-1	-	TRBJ2-1	-	TGCAGTGCTAGTGATAACACCTACAATGAGCAGTTCTTC	CSASDNTYNEQFF
TRBV2	TRBD1	TRBJ2-3	-	TGTGCCAGCAGTGAAAGTCCTCCCCGGGACAGGATCACAGATACGCAGTATTTT	CASSESPPRDRITDTQYF